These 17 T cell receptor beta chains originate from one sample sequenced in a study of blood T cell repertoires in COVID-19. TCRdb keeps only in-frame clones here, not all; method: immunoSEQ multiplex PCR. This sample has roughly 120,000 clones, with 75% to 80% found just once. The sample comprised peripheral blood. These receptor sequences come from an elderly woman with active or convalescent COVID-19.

The CDR3 is CASFSGGTTDTQYF. The CDR3 DNA reads TGTGCCAGCTTTAGCGGGGGTACAACAGATACGCAGTATTTT. The chain employs TRBV21-1 and TRBJ2-3; the D call in the table, TRBD2, was not verified against the DNA. TRBV21-1 is deemed a pseudogene. The CDR3 is 14 residues long.

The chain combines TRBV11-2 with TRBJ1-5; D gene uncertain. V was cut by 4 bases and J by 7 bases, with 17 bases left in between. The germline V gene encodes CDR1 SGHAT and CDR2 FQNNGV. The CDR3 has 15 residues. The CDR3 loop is CASSSTRGAGQPQHF. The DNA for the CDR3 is TGTGCCAGCAGCTCCACCCGAGGAGCGGGCCAGCCCCAGCATTTT.

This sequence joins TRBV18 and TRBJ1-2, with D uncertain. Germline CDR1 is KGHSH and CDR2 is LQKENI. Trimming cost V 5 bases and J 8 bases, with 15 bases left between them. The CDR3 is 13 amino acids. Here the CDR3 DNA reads TGTGCCAGCTCAGCCGATAGGACGGGGGGCTACACCTTC. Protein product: CASSADRTGGYTF.

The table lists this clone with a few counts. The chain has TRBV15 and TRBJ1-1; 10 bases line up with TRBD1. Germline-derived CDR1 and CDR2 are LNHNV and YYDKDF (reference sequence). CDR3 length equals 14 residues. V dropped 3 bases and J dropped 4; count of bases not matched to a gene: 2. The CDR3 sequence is CATSRDRGITEAFF. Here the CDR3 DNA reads TGTGCCACCAGCAGGGACAGGGGGATCACTGAAGCTTTCTTT.

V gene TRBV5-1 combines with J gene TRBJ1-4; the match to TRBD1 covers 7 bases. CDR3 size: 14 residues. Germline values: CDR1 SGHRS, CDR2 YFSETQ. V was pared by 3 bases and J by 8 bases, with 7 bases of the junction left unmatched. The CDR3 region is CASSSGQPGEKLFF. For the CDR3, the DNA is TGCGCCAGCAGCTCGGGACAGCCGGGAGAAAAACTGTTTTTT.

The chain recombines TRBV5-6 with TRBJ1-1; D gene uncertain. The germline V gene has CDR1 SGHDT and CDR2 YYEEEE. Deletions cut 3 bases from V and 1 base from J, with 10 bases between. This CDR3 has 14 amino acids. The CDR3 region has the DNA TGTGCCAGCAGCTCGTCAACAGAGAACACTGAAGCTTTCTTT. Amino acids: CASSSSTENTEAFF.

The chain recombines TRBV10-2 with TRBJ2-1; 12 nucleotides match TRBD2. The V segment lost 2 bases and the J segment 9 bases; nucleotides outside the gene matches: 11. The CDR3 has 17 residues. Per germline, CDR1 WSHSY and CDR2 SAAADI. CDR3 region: CASSEPSTSGSLGEQFF. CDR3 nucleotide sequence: TGCGCCAGCAGTGAGCCATCGACTAGCGGGAGTTTGGGTGAGCAGTTCTTC.

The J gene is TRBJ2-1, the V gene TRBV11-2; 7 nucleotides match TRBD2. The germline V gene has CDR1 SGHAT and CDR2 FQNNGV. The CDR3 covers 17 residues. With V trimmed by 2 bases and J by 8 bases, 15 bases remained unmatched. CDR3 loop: CASSLISGTGGLDEQFF. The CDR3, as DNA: TGTGCCAGCAGCTTAATCTCGGGAACGGGAGGTCTCGATGAGCAGTTCTTC. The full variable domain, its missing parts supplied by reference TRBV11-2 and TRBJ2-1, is EAGVAQSPRYKIIEKRQSVAFWCNPISGHATLYWYQQILGQGPKLLIQFQNNGVVDDSQLPKDRFSAERLKGVDSTLKIQPAKLEDSAVYLCASSLISGTGGLDEQFFGPGTRLTVL.

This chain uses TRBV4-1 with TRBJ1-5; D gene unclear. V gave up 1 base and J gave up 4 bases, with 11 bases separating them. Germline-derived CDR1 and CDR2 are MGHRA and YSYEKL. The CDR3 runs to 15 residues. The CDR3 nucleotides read TGCGCCAGCAGCCAAGGGACTGCAGATAATCAGCCCCAGCATTTT. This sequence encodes CASSQGTADNQPQHF.

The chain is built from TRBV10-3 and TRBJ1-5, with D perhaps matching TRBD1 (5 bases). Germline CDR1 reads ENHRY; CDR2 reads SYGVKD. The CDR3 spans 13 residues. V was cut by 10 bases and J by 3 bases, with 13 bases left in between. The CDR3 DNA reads TGTGCCAGACAGCCAGGGTTCAATCAGCCCCAGCATTTT. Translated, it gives CARQPGFNQPQHF.

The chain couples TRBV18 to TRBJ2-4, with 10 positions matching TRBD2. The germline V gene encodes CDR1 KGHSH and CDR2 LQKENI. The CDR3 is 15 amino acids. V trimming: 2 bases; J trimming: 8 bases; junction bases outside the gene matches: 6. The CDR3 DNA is TGTGCCAGCTCACCAGTAGCGGGAGGTCTAGACATTCAGTACTTC. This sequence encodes CASSPVAGGLDIQYF. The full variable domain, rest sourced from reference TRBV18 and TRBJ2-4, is NAGVMQNPRHLVRRRGQEARLRCSPMKGHSHVYWYRQLPEEGLKFMVYLQKENIIDESGMPKERFSAEFPKEGPSILRIQQVVRGDSAAYFCASSPVAGGLDIQYFGAGTRLSVL.

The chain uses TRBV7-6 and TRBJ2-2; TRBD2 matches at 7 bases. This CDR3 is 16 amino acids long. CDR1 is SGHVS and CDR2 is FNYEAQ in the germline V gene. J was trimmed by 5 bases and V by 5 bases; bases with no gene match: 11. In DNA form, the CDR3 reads TGTGCCAGCAGCCTACTGGGTCCAGCGGGGACCGGGGAGCTGTTTTTT. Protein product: CASSLLGPAGTGELFF. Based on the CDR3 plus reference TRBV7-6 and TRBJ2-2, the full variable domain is GAGVSQSPRYKVTKRGQDVALRCDPISGHVSLYWYRQALGQGPEFLTYFNYEAQQDKSGLPNDRFSAERPEGSISTLTIQRTEQRDSAMYRCASSLLGPAGTGELFFGEGSRLTVL.

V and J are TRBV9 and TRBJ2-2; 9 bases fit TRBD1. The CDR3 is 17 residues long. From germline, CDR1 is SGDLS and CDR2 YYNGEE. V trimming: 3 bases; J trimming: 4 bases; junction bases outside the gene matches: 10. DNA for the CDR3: TGTGCCAGCAGCGCCTCTGACAGGGGGGAACTCACCGGGGAGCTGTTTTTT. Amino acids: CASSASDRGELTGELFF.

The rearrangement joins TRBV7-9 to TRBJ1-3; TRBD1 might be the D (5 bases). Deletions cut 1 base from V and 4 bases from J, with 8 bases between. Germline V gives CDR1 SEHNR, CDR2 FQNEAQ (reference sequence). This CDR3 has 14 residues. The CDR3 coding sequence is TGTGCCAGCAGCTTAGAACAGGAGGGAAACACCATATATTTT. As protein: CASSLEQEGNTIYF.

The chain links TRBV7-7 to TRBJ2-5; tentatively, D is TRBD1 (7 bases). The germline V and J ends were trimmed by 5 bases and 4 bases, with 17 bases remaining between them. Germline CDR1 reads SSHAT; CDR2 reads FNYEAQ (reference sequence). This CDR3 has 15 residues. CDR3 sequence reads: CASSQSVQGGETQYF. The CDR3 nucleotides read TGTGCCAGCAGCCAATCGGTGCAGGGGGGAGAGACCCAGTACTTC.

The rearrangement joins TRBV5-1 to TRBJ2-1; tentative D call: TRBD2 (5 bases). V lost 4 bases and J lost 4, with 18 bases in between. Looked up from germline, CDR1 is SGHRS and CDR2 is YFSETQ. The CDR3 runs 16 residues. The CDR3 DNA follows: TGCGCCAGCAGCCCCTCCACAGCGGCCTCATACAATGAGCAGTTCTTC. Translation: CASSPSTAASYNEQFF.

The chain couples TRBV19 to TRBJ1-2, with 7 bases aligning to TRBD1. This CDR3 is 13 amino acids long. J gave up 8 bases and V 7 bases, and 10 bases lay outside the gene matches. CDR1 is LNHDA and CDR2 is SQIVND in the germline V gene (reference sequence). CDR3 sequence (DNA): TGTGCCAGTATGCGAGGGGGCGCGAGGGGCTACACCTTC. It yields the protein CASMRGGARGYTF. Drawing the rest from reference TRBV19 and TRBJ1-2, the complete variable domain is DGGITQSPKYLFRKEGQNVTLSCEQNLNHDAMYWYRQDPGQGLRLIYYSQIVNDFQKGDIAEGYSVSREKKESFPLTVTSAQKNPTAFYLCASMRGGARGYTFGSGTRLTVV.